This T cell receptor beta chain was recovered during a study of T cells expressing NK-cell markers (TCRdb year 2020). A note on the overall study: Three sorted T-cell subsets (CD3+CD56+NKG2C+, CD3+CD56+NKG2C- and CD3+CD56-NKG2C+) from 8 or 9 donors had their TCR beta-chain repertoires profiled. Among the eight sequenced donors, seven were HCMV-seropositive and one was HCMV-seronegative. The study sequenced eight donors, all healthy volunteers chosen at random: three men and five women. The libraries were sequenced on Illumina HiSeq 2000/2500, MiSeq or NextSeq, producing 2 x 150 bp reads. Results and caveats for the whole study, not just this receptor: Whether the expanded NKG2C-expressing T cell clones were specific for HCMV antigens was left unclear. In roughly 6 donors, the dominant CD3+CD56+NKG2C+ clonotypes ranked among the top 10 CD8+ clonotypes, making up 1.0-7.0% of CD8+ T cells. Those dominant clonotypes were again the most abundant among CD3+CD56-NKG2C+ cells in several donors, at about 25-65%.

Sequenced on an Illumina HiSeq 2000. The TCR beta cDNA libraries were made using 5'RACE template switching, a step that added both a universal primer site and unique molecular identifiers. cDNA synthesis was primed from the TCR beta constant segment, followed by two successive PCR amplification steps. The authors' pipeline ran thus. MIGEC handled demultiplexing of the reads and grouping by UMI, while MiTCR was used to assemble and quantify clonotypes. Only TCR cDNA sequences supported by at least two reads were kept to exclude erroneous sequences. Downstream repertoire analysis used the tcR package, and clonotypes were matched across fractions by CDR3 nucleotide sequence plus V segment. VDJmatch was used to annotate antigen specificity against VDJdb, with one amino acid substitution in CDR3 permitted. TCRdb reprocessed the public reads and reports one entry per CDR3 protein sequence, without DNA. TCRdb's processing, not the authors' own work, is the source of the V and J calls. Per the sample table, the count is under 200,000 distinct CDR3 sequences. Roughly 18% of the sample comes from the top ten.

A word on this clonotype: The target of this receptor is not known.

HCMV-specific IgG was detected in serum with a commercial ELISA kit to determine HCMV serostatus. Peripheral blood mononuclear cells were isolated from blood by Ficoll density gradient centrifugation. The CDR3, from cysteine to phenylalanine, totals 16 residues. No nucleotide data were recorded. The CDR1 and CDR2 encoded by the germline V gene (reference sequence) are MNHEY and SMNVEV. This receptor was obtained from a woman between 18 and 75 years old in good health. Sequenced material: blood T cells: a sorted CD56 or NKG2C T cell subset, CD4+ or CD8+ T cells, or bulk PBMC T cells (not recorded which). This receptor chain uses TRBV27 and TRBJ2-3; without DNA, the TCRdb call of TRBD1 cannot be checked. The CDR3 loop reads CASSLWGGLGTDTQYF.